The 3 T cell receptor beta chains listed next were all sequenced from one sample in a study of blood T cell repertoires in COVID-19. Sequencing used immunoSEQ multiplex PCR; TCRdb keeps in-frame clones, though not all of them. The sample includes approximately 150,000 clones, about 84% of them seen just once. The sample consisted of PBMCs or T cells enriched from blood (not recorded which). The receptors shown here come from a man between 35 and 55 years old who had recovered from COVID-19.

The chain joins TRBV2 to TRBJ1-1; 10 nucleotides align to TRBD1. Unmatched junction bases numbered 7, after V lost 6 bases and J lost 6 bases. Germline values: CDR1 SNHLY, CDR2 FYNNEI. This CDR3 has 14 residues. Here the CDR3 DNA reads TGTGCCAGCAGAGTGACAGGGGGCGTCCCTGAAGCTTTCTTT. Amino acids: CASRVTGGVPEAFF.

The chain recombines TRBV21-1 with TRBJ1-6. TRBV21-1 is described as a pseudogene. The length of the CDR3 is 14 residues. The CDR3 DNA is TGTGCCAGCAGAAGACAGAAGGGAGGGTCACCCCTCCACTTT. Translated, it gives CASRRQKGGSPLHF.

V and J are TRBV28 and TRBJ2-3, with TRBD2 matching 12 bases. CDR1 and CDR2 (germline): MDHEN, SYDVKM. With V trimmed by 4 bases and J by 4 bases, 3 bases remained unmatched. The CDR3 extends over 15 amino acids. The CDR3 coding sequence is TGTGCCAGCAGTTCTAGCGGGGGGGGCCCAGATACGCAGTATTTT. Amino acids: CASSSSGGGPDTQYF.